The 23 T cell receptor beta chains given below trace back to one sample, sequenced in a study of cytomegalovirus exposure and HLA in healthy donors. The PCR used 60 Vbeta and 13 Jbeta primers. Repertoires were generated with immunoSEQ multiplex PCR, while TCRdb's copy carries only in-frame clones and drops some. The data contain about 190,000 clones, about 80% of them singletons. The specimen was PBMCs. The receptors were gathered from a woman aged 25-40 years in good health and CMV-seronegative.

The CDR3 DNA reads as TGTGCCAGCAGTCCCACAGCCTCGGGGAATTCACCCCTCCACTTT. Its translation is CASSPTASGNSPLHF. This chain uses TRBV6-5 with TRBJ1-6; D uncertain. The CDR3 loop spans 15 amino acids. Trimming stripped 5 bases from V and 7 bases from J, with 15 bases between. CDR1 and CDR2 from the germline V gene are MNHEY and SVGAGI.

This clone was counted once. The chain carries TRBV30 and TRBJ2-1; TRBD2 matches at 11 bases. The CDR3 runs 17 residues. The junction had 7 bases not matched to a gene; V was cut back by 0 bases and J by 3 bases. Germline CDR1 and CDR2: GTSNPN and SVGIG (reference sequence). The CDR3: CAWSVGVAGGNYNEQFF. CDR3 sequence (DNA): TGTGCCTGGAGTGTAGGGGTAGCGGGAGGGAACTACAATGAGCAGTTCTTC.

The chain recombines TRBV2 with TRBJ2-1, with D possibly matching TRBD2 (6 bases). Germline V lookup: CDR1 SNHLY, CDR2 FYNNEI. The length of the CDR3 is 14 residues. V was pared by 6 bases and J by 6 bases, with 15 bases between. The CDR3 loop reads CASRDRRAPNEQFF. The CDR3 DNA sequence: TGTGCCAGCAGGGATCGGAGGGCTCCCAATGAGCAGTTCTTC. The variable domain in full, with the rest retrieved from reference TRBV2 and TRBJ2-1, is EPEVTQTPSHQVTQMGQEVILRCVPISNHLYFYWYRQILGQKVEFLVSFYNNEISEKSEIFDDQFSVERPDGSNFTLKIRSTKLEDSAMYFCASRDRRAPNEQFFGPGTRLTVL.

This sequence joins TRBV30 and TRBJ1-5; perhaps TRBD1 as D (6 bases). V was shortened by 2 bases and J by 5 bases, with 10 bases between the two germline ends. The CDR3 is 13 amino acids. CDR1 GTSNPN and CDR2 SVGIG come from the germline V gene (reference sequence). The CDR3 loop reads CAWSPDRDQPQHF. CDR3 nucleotides: TGTGCCTGGAGTCCGGACAGAGATCAGCCCCAGCATTTT.

V gene TRBV5-4 combines with J gene TRBJ2-3, with 9 bases lining up with TRBD1. The CDR3 runs 15 residues. The V gene end was trimmed by 4 bases and the J gene end by 4 bases; junction bases not matched to a gene: 7. CDR1 and CDR2 from the germline V gene are SGHNT and YYREEE (reference sequence). CDR3 in amino acids: CASSLMTGGADTQYF. CDR3 DNA: TGTGCCAGCAGCCTAATGACAGGGGGGGCAGATACGCAGTATTTT.

The genes are TRBV14 and TRBJ2-7; 7 nucleotides align to TRBD2. The V gene's germline CDR1 is SGHDN and CDR2 FVKESK. V lost 4 bases to trimming and J lost 4 bases; unmatched junction nucleotides: 7. The CDR3 spans 14 residues. The CDR3 coding sequence is TGTGCCAGCAGCCTCTCGCTCGGGGGGTACGAGCAGTACTTC. Protein: CASSLSLGGYEQYF.

This chain links TRBV6-6 with TRBJ2-1; TRBD1 aligns across 7 bases. J was trimmed by 5 bases and V by 4 bases; bases with no gene match: 2. This CDR3 region has 13 residues. Germline loops: CDR1 MNHNY, CDR2 SVGAGI (reference sequence). CDR3 in DNA: TGTGCCAGCAGTTGGGACAGAAACAATGAGCAGTTCTTC. This translates into CASSWDRNNEQFF.

The genes are TRBV4-3 and TRBJ2-3; 7 nucleotides align to TRBD1. The germline V gene has CDR1 LGHNA and CDR2 YSLEER. The trim removed 1 base at V and 2 bases at J, leaving 3 bases unmatched. The CDR3 consists of 15 residues. CDR3 nucleotide sequence: TGCGCCAGCAGCCAAGGACAGGGTTACACAGATACGCAGTATTTT. This translates into CASSQGQGYTDTQYF.

The chain is built from TRBV27 and TRBJ2-7, with 12 bases that match TRBD2. The CDR3 is 14 residues long. With 3 bases clipped from V and 7 bases from J, the junction kept 4 bases outside the gene matches. Germline V gives CDR1 MNHEY, CDR2 SMNVEV (reference sequence). CDR3 DNA sequence: TGTGCCAGCAGTTTCTTACTAGCGGGAGGTGAGCAGTACTTC. It codes for CASSFLLAGGEQYF.

The chain employs TRBV28 and TRBJ2-7; D might be TRBD2 (7 bases). Trimming pared 4 bases from V and 7 bases from J, leaving 44 bases between. This CDR3 comprises 23 residues. Germline assignment: CDR1 MDHEN and CDR2 SYDVKM. The CDR3 DNA is TGTGCCAGCAGTTCCGCGCTTGGGGGGGCGGGTGGGAAAACCCTTTGGCCCCAGAGGGAGCAGTACTTC. Amino acids: CASSSALGGAGGKTLWPQREQYF.

The chain recombines TRBV11-3 with TRBJ2-2; D not resolved. V lost 5 bases to trimming and J lost 1 base, with 17 bases between them. CDR3 length equals 17 residues. From germline, CDR1 is SGHNT and CDR2 YENEEA. The CDR3 DNA reads TGTGCCAGCAGCCCCCCTTCAAGACATAAGAACACCGGGGAGCTGTTTTTT. This encodes CASSPPSRHKNTGELFF.

The rearrangement links TRBV2 to TRBJ1-2; no clear D gene. Between the trimmed V and J ends, which lost 8 bases and 4 bases, there was a span of 14 bases. The V gene's germline CDR1 is SNHLY and CDR2 FYNNEI. CDR3 length: 13 residues. The CDR3 protein is CASVDTFFYGYTF. DNA of the CDR3: TGTGCCAGCGTTGACACCTTTTTCTATGGCTACACCTTC.

The J gene is TRBJ2-3, the V gene TRBV18; TRBD2 might be the D (5 bases). V lost 6 bases to trimming and J lost 6 bases, with 13 bases between them. CDR1 and CDR2 (germline): KGHSH, LQKENI. CDR3 length: 13 residues. The CDR3 nucleotides read TGTGCCAGCTCCGCCGGCCGGGGTGATACGCAGTATTTT. Residues: CASSAGRGDTQYF.

This clone was seen a single time. This chain links TRBV19 with TRBJ2-1; 11 bases map to TRBD2. Germline lookup yields CDR1 LNHDA and CDR2 SQIVND (reference sequence). V dropped 6 bases and J dropped 8; count of bases not matched to a gene: 9. The CDR3 is 15 residues long. The CDR3 is CASSILAGGRHEQFF. The CDR3 DNA sequence: TGTGCCAGTAGCATCCTAGCGGGAGGTCGCCATGAGCAGTTCTTC.

The genes are TRBV11-2 and TRBJ2-7, with TRBD1 identical over 8 bases. Germline-derived CDR1 and CDR2 are SGHAT and FQNNGV. The CDR3 sequence is 16 residues long. V lost 1 base and J lost 5; bases outside the gene matches: 10. The CDR3 reads CASSLGPTRTGNEQYF. CDR3 nucleotide sequence: TGTGCCAGCAGCTTAGGCCCCACTCGGACAGGGAACGAGCAGTACTTC.

The V and J genes are TRBV4-1 and TRBJ2-5; D is possibly TRBD2 (6 bases). The CDR3 sequence is 16 residues long. Germline V gene lookup returns CDR1 MGHRA and CDR2 YSYEKL. V was pared by 2 bases and J by 1 base, with 14 bases between. As DNA, the CDR3 is TGCGCCAGCAGCCAATTCCTTAGCGGTTCCCAAGAGACCCAGTACTTC. Its protein product is CASSQFLSGSQETQYF.

The J gene is TRBJ2-4, the V gene TRBV28; D is uncertain. V lost 5 bases, J lost 9 bases, and 11 bases lay in between. Germline V gene lookup returns CDR1 MDHEN and CDR2 SYDVKM. CDR3 size: 12 residues. CDR3 protein: CASSLAVGIQYF. CDR3 DNA: TGTGCCAGCAGTCTGGCGGTGGGCATTCAGTACTTC.

This chain joins TRBV19 and TRBJ2-5, with 8 positions matching TRBD1. The CDR3 totals 15 residues. V lost 9 bases, J lost 5 bases, and 14 bases stayed unmatched. The germline CDR1 and CDR2 sequences are LNHDA and SQIVND (reference sequence). DNA for the CDR3: TGTGCCAGCAGTCCCGGGACAGGAGGGTGGGAGACCCAGTACTTC. Its protein is CASSPGTGGWETQYF.

To note about this clone: One end of the junction does not line up with germline, which may come from a read error. V is TRBV7-9 and J is TRBJ1-2; D might be TRBD1 (6 bases). Germline CDR1 and CDR2: SEHNR and FQNEAQ (reference sequence). The CDR3 totals 12 residues. The CDR3 nucleotides are TGTTCCAGCAGCTTGGACAGCTATGGCTACACCTTC. Protein: CSSSLDSYGYTF.

The rearrangement joins TRBV5-1 to TRBJ2-1, with 14 nucleotides matching TRBD2. Per the germline V gene, CDR1 is SGHRS and CDR2 is YFSETQ. The V and J ends lost 1 base and 6 bases, in that order; junction bases with no gene match: 3. The CDR3 has 16 residues. CDR3 sequence (DNA): TGCGCCAGCAGCTTGCCGGGACTAGCGGGAGTCAATGAGCAGTTCTTC. This gives the protein CASSLPGLAGVNEQFF.

V and J are TRBV2 and TRBJ1-5; D is unclear. The V end lost 5 bases, the J end lost 3 bases, and 11 bases lay between the germline ends. The CDR3 loop spans 14 amino acids. Germline assignment: CDR1 SNHLY and CDR2 FYNNEI. CDR3 amino acids: CASSLRDNNQPQHF. CDR3 nucleotides: TGTGCCAGCAGTCTCCGGGATAACAATCAGCCCCAGCATTTT.

The chain couples TRBV5-4 to TRBJ1-4; 7 nucleotides match TRBD1. CDR1 and CDR2 from the germline V gene are SGHNT and YYREEE (reference sequence). CDR3 length: 16 residues. Trimming removed 0 bases from V and 7 bases from J; junction bases left unmatched: 9. In nucleotides, the CDR3 is TGTGCCAGCAGCTTGGATGGGACAGCCAGGGGTGAAAAACTGTTTTTT. Translated: CASSLDGTARGEKLFF.

The V call is TRBV30, the J call TRBJ1-5; D is unresolved. This CDR3 comprises 14 residues. V was clipped by 4 bases and J by 5 bases, with 15 bases between them. The germline CDR1 and CDR2 sequences are GTSNPN and SVGIG (reference sequence). CDR3 DNA sequence: TGTGCCTGGAACCTTGGTGGGAGGGATCAGCCCCAGCATTTT. Protein sequence: CAWNLGGRDQPQHF.